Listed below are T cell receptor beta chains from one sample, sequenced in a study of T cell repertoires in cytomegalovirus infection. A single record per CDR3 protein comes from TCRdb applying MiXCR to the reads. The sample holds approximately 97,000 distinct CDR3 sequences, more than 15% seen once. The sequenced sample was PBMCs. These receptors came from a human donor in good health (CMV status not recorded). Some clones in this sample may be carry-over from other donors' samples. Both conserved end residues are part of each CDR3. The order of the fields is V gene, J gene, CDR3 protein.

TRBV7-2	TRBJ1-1	CASSRQGNTEAFF
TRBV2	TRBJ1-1	CATSEEEGVTEAFF
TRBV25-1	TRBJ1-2	CASSDFGADYGYTF
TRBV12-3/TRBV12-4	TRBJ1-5	CASSPETGGGLSNQPQHF
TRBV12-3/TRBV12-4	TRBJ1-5	CASSLRGNQPQHF
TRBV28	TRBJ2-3	CASSFPLARGRTKPTDTQYF
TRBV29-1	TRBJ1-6	CSDLTGDEDSYNSPLHF
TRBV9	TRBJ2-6	CASSVASTSGANVLTF
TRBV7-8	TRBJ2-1	CASSPRREQFF
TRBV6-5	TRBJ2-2	CASKVYSGGTGELFF
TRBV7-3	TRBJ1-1	CASSLTFGQEAFF
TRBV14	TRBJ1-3	CATGTGPGNTIYF
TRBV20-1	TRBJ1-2	CSARAAEANGVNYGYTF
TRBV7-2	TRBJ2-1	CASSTVGTYYNEQFF
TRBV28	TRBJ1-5	CASSLGGHSNQPQHF
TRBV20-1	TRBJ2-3	CSARDSGGLTDTQYF
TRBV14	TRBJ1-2	CASSQGPALNGYTF
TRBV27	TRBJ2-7	CASRRQGALWYEQYF
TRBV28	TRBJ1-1	CASSPASMGTEMAFF
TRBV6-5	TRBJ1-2	CASSRGRAGYGYTF
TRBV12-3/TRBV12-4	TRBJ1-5	CASSSMGRGASNQPQHF
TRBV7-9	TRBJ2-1	CASSRTGEGEQFF
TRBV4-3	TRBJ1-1	CASSQEGGKSTEAFF
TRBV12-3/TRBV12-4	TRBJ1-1	CASSPESRWGAEAFF
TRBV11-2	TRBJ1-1	CASSLLSMYDTEAFF
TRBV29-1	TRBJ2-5	CSAGQETQYF
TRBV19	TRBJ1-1	CASSTDWNTEAFF
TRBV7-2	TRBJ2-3	CASSQRAGTDTQYF
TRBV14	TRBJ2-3	CASSQDPRTDTQYF
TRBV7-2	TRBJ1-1	CASRLTGGTEAFF
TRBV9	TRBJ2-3	CASSLQPSTDTQYF
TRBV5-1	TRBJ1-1	CASILGTGGNTEAFF
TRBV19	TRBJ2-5	CASKRGGAGRQETQYF
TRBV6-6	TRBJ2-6	CATDRAGANVLTF
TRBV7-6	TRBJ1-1	CASSLAPPGQGTEAFF
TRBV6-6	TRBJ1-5	CASSYSMMVDSNQPQHF
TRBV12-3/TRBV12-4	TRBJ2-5	CASSRTGIQETQYF
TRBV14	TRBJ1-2	CASSQRGGYGYTF
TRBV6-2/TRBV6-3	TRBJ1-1	CASKGEGAGNTEAFF
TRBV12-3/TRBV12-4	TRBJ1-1	CAIPGDRGLGKAFF
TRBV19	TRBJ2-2	CASGVLSNTGELFF
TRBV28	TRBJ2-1	CASSYGGADISYNEQFF
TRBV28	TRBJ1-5	CASSPLGTVNQPKHF